This T cell receptor beta chain was captured in a study of cytomegalovirus exposure and HLA in healthy donors. Whole-study findings and limits: As a later analysis showed, a missense DCLRE1C variant was linked to trimming of TCR beta V- and J-genes. In vitro, a few CMV-associated chains proved specific for CMV antigens. Sequencing likely generated an artifact that appeared as a cluster of highly shared sequence variants.

It was with 60 Vbeta and 13 Jbeta primers that the PCR ran. Clones were sequenced by immunoSEQ multiplex PCR, and TCRdb holds only the in-frame ones, with some missing. The sample lists some 200,000 clones; more than 85% were seen once. A note on this clone: The antigen is unknown.

The TCR originated in a girl in the first two years of life in good health and CMV-seronegative. Source material: PBMCs.

CDR3 protein: CASRFPGTGELFF. CDR3 DNA sequence: TGTGCCAGCAGATTCCCGGGCACCGGGGAGCTGTTTTTT. V is TRBV6-5 and J is TRBJ2-2; D call uncertain. The CDR3 runs 13 residues. Looked up from germline, CDR1 is MNHEY and CDR2 is SVGAGI. The germline V and J ends were trimmed by 6 bases and 4 bases, with 9 bases remaining between them.